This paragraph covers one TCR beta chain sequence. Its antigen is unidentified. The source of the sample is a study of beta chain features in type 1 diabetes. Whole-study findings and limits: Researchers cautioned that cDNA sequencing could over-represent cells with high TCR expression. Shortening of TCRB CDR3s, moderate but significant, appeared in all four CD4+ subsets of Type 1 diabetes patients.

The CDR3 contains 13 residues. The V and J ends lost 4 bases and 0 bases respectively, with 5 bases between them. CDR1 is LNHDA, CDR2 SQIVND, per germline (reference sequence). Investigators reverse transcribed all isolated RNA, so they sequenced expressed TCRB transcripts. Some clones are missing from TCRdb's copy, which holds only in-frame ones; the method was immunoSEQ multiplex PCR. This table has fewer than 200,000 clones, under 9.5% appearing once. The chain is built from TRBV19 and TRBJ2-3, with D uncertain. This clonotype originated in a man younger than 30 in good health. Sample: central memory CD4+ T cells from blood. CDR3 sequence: CASSTPSTDTQYF. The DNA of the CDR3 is TGTGCCAGTAGTACTCCTAGCACAGATACGCAGTATTTT.